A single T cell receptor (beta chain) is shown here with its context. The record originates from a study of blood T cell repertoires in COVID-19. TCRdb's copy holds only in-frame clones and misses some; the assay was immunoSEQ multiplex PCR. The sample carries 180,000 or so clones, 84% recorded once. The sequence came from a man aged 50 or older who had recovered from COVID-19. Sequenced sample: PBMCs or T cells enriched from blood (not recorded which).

CDR3 in amino acids: CASIRQGNTEAFF. The CDR3 bases are TGTGCCAGTATTCGACAGGGGAACACTGAAGCTTTCTTT. The rearrangement joins TRBV19 to TRBJ1-1, with 7 nucleotides matching TRBD1. The CDR3 runs to 13 residues. Germline assignment: CDR1 LNHDA and CDR2 SQIVND (reference sequence). Unmatched junction bases numbered 3, after V lost 7 bases and J lost 1 base.